This T cell receptor (beta chain) was sequenced in a study of blood T cell repertoires in COVID-19. CDR1 SGHNT and CDR2 YYREEE come from the germline V gene (reference sequence). With 1 base clipped from V and 7 bases from J, the junction kept 3 bases outside the gene matches. The CDR3 covers 14 residues. This clone has only a few counts. The data were produced by immunoSEQ multiplex PCR, yet TCRdb's version contains in-frame clones alone and is incomplete. Of about 260,000 clones listed, just under 90% are singletons. The sequenced sample consisted of peripheral blood. The clonotype was recovered from a woman between 35 and 50 years old with acute or convalescent COVID-19. This chain links TRBV5-4 with TRBJ1-4, with 8 bases lining up with TRBD1. CDR3 sequence reads: CASSLRQGPEKLFF. DNA for the CDR3: TGTGCCAGCAGCTTGCGACAGGGGCCTGAAAAACTGTTTTTT.